The 32 T cell receptor beta chains presented below share a single source sample, sequenced in a study of blood T cell repertoires in COVID-19 (dated by TCRdb to the early 2020s). Preparation of the library involved the immunoSEQ multiplex PCR assay. TCRdb stores this immuneACCESS table with in-frame sequences only. Part of the clones is absent; in the studies checked, under half of the shortfall reflects unresolved V genes, and no reason is known for the rest. The sample table shows about 160,000 clones, and 70% to 85% are seen once. Together, the top ten hold around 7% of the sample. Specimen: peripheral blood. The receptors stem from a woman between 35 and 50 years old with COVID-19, enrolled during active disease.

Many counts were recorded for this clone. The V gene is TRBV28, the J gene TRBJ2-1, with TRBD1 identical over 9 bases. V was clipped by 6 bases and J by 8 bases; unmatched bases: 8. The germline V gene has CDR1 MDHEN and CDR2 SYDVKM. The CDR3 covers 14 residues. The CDR3 here is CASRPGTGLYEQFF. As DNA, the CDR3 is TGTGCCAGCAGACCCGGGACAGGGTTGTATGAGCAGTTCTTC.

V usage is TRBV2 and J usage is TRBJ2-2, with 10 bases lining up with TRBD1. The J segment lost 4 bases and the V segment lost 4 bases, leaving 9 bases of the junction unmatched. CDR3 length equals 17 residues. Per the germline V gene, CDR1 is SNHLY and CDR2 is FYNNEI. The CDR3 coding sequence is TGTGCCAGCAGTGCGGACAGGGGGTACACCCCCACCGGGGAGCTGTTTTTT. It is translated as CASSADRGYTPTGELFF. The variable domain in full, with the rest retrieved from reference TRBV2 and TRBJ2-2, is EPEVTQTPSHQVTQMGQEVILRCVPISNHLYFYWYRQILGQKVEFLVSFYNNEISEKSEIFDDQFSVERPDGSNFTLKIRSTKLEDSAMYFCASSADRGYTPTGELFFGEGSRLTVL.

The gene calls are TRBV3-1 (or the pseudogene TRBV3-2) and TRBJ2-2, with 7 bases that match TRBD1. V shed 4 bases, J shed 2 bases, and the junction held 10 bases outside the gene matches. Germline assignment: CDR1 LGHDT and CDR2 YNNKEL (reference sequence). This CDR3 comprises 17 residues. CDR3 amino acids: CASSRYRDRKNTGELFF. The CDR3 DNA is TGTGCCAGCAGCCGTTACCGGGACAGAAAAAACACCGGGGAGCTGTTTTTT.

V gene TRBV2 combines with J gene TRBJ2-5, with 7 bases identical to TRBD1. Germline lookup yields CDR1 SNHLY and CDR2 FYNNEI. There are 14 residues in the CDR3. With 5 bases clipped from V and 0 bases from J, the junction kept 3 bases outside the gene matches. CDR3 nucleotide sequence: TGTGCCAGCAGTCTGGGACAGTACCAAGAGACCCAGTACTTC. Protein: CASSLGQYQETQYF. The variable domain in full, with the rest retrieved from reference TRBV2 and TRBJ2-5, is EPEVTQTPSHQVTQMGQEVILRCVPISNHLYFYWYRQILGQKVEFLVSFYNNEISEKSEIFDDQFSVERPDGSNFTLKIRSTKLEDSAMYFCASSLGQYQETQYFGPGTRLLVL.

Here the CDR3 reads CASTYPGQLGQGVYYGYTF. The CDR3, as DNA: TGTGCCAGCACCTATCCCGGGCAGCTCGGACAGGGGGTTTACTATGGCTACACCTTC. This chain connects TRBV7-9 to TRBJ1-2; 10 bases align to TRBD1. Unmatched junction bases numbered 20, after V lost 7 bases and J lost 3 bases. This CDR3 region has 19 residues. Per germline, CDR1 SEHNR and CDR2 FQNEAQ (reference sequence). The full variable domain, with the rest looked up from reference TRBV7-9 and TRBJ1-2, is DTGVSQNPRHKITKRGQNVTFRCDPISEHNRLYWYRQTLGQGPEFLTYFQNEAQLEKSRLLSDRFSAERPKGSFSTLEIQRTEQGDSAMYLCASTYPGQLGQGVYYGYTFGSGTRLTVV.

The chain has TRBV9 and TRBJ2-1, with 9 bases fitting TRBD1. CDR1 and CDR2 (germline): SGDLS, YYNGEE. V was pared by 1 base and J by 4 bases, with 9 bases of the junction left unmatched. CDR3 length equals 17 residues. CDR3 DNA: TGTGCCAGCAGCGTACAGCCCACAGGGGGCACATACAATGAGCAGTTCTTC. This gives the protein CASSVQPTGGTYNEQFF.

This chain links TRBV19 with TRBJ1-2; D remains unclear. The CDR3 has 19 residues. Trimming removed 4 bases at V and 4 bases at J, with 28 bases between. CDR1 LNHDA and CDR2 SQIVND come from the germline V gene (reference sequence). The CDR3, as DNA: TGTGCCAGTAGTAGATCCGCGACGCAGGCAGTACTGCCAGCCTATGGCTACACCTTC. Its translation: CASSRSATQAVLPAYGYTF. The complete variable domain, with remaining parts taken from reference TRBV19 and TRBJ1-2, reads DGGITQSPKYLFRKEGQNVTLSCEQNLNHDAMYWYRQDPGQGLRLIYYSQIVNDFQKGDIAEGYSVSREKKESFPLTVTSAQKNPTAFYLCASSRSATQAVLPAYGYTFGSGTRLTVV.

The DNA for the CDR3 is TGTGCCAGCAGGGGACAGCCCAGCTATGGCTACACCTTC. Its translation is CASRGQPSYGYTF. The chain is built from TRBV28 and TRBJ1-2; TRBD1 matches 7 bases. The CDR3 has 13 residues. Germline CDR1 MDHEN, CDR2 SYDVKM. V lost 6 bases to trimming and J lost 4 bases; unmatched junction nucleotides: 5.

This clone has a handful of counts. The chain carries TRBV3-1 (or the pseudogene TRBV3-2) and TRBJ1-1, with D maybe TRBD1 (6 bases). Germline CDR1 and CDR2: LGHDT and YNNKEL (reference sequence). Trimming left V 7 bases short and J 6 bases short, with 21 bases between. The CDR3 contains 15 residues. CDR3: CASKQGNVMGAEAFF. In nucleotides, the CDR3 is TGTGCCAGCAAACAGGGTAACGTGATGGGTGCTGAAGCTTTCTTT.

This chain connects TRBV15 to TRBJ2-1, with TRBD2 matching over 10 bases. The CDR3 totals 19 residues. After removal of 4 bases from V and 2 bases from J, the junction contained 14 bases not matched to a gene. CDR1 and CDR2 (germline): LNHNV, YYDKDF (reference sequence). The CDR3 sequence: CATSTIWTSGKGAYNEQFF. CDR3 nucleotide sequence: TGTGCCACCAGCACAATTTGGACTAGCGGTAAAGGTGCCTACAATGAGCAGTTCTTC.

This clone was observed a handful of times. The chain employs TRBV7-9 and TRBJ2-7; no clear D gene. This CDR3 comprises 13 residues. CDR1 is SEHNR, CDR2 FQNEAQ, per germline (reference sequence). V was shortened by 1 base and J by 3 bases, with 7 bases between the two germline ends. DNA of the CDR3: TGTGCCAGCAGCTTAGAACTAAGCTACGAGCAGTACTTC. Translated: CASSLELSYEQYF.

The rearrangement uses TRBV28 and TRBJ2-5, with D possibly matching TRBD2 (6 bases). The V and J ends lost 3 bases and 3 bases respectively, with 11 bases between them. CDR1 is MDHEN and CDR2 is SYDVKM in the germline V gene. The CDR3 length is 14 residues. DNA for the CDR3: TGTGCCAGCAGTTTTCGGAGGGGCGAAGAGACCCAGTACTTC. Protein product: CASSFRRGEETQYF.

The chain uses TRBV28 and TRBJ2-2, with 13 nucleotides matching TRBD2. With 7 bases clipped from V and 2 bases from J, the junction kept 7 bases outside the gene matches. This CDR3 has 17 amino acids. Germline V gene sequence: CDR1 MDHEN, CDR2 SYDVKM. CDR3: CASTPVGLAGNTGELFF. In nucleotides, the CDR3 is TGTGCCAGCACCCCCGTGGGACTAGCGGGAAACACCGGGGAGCTGTTTTTT.

The chain links TRBV15 to TRBJ1-2; maybe TRBD1 (6 bases). This CDR3 region has 12 residues. Germline values: CDR1 LNHNV, CDR2 YYDKDF (reference sequence). Trimming left V 0 bases short and J 7 bases short, with 6 bases between. DNA for the CDR3: TGTGCCACCAGCAGAGAGACAGGTGGCTACACCTTC. Translation gives CATSRETGGYTF.

The chain combines TRBV19 with TRBJ2-7, with 10 bases that match TRBD2. CDR3 length equals 17 residues. Germline loops: CDR1 LNHDA, CDR2 SQIVND (reference sequence). J was trimmed by 6 bases and V by 3 bases; bases with no gene match: 14. CDR3 loop: CASSIKGRGTSVSEQYF. DNA for the CDR3: TGTGCCAGTAGTATTAAGGGAAGGGGGACTAGCGTCAGCGAGCAGTACTTC.

The rearrangement joins TRBV12-3 or TRBV12-4 to TRBJ2-5; 9 nucleotides line up with TRBD1. Trimming at V came to 6 bases and at J to 5 bases, leaving 1 base not matched to a gene. The CDR3 has 12 residues. The CDR3 spells CASRTGGETQYF. In DNA, the CDR3 is TGTGCCAGCAGGACAGGGGGGGAGACCCAGTACTTC.

The chain joins TRBV9 to TRBJ1-1, with no clear D. Germline CDR1 SGDLS, CDR2 YYNGEE. This CDR3 spans 13 amino acids. V was clipped by 1 base and J by 3 bases, with 7 bases between them. The CDR3 DNA is TGTGCCAGCAGCGTACTTTCGGACACTGAAGCTTTCTTT. The encoded protein is CASSVLSDTEAFF.

This clone was found a few times. CDR3 residues: CASSYSVGGQGGELFF. The CDR3 nucleotides are TGTGCCAGCAGTTACTCAGTCGGGGGGCAGGGCGGGGAGCTGTTTTTT. The chain combines TRBV6-5 with TRBJ2-2, with D maybe TRBD2 (7 bases). Trimming removed 0 bases from V and 7 bases from J, with 15 bases in between. Looked up from germline, CDR1 is MNHEY and CDR2 is SVGAGI. CDR3 length equals 16 residues.

CDR3 in amino acids: CASSLAAGGAYEQYV. The DNA of the CDR3 is TGTGCCAGCAGCTTGGCGGCAGGGGGAGCCTACGAGCAGTACGTC. The chain joins TRBV5-5 to TRBJ2-7; 7 bases agree with TRBD1. With V trimmed by 0 bases and J by 2 bases, 5 bases remained unmatched. Per the germline V gene, CDR1 is SGHKS and CDR2 is YYEKEE (reference sequence). The CDR3 runs to 15 residues.

This clone was seen only a few times. The CDR3 DNA follows: TGTGCCAGCAGTGCGTGGACTAGCGGGAGATTCGGTGAGCAGTTCTTC. Its translation: CASSAWTSGRFGEQFF. The genes are TRBV2 and TRBJ2-1, with 13 bases identical to TRBD2. The length of the CDR3 is 16 residues. CDR1 is SNHLY, CDR2 FYNNEI, per germline. Trimming took 4 bases from V and 9 from J; bases not matched to a gene: 9.

This chain uses TRBV5-8 with TRBJ2-1; the match to TRBD2 covers 13 bases. The CDR3 runs 17 residues. V lost 9 bases and J lost 0; bases outside the gene matches: 9. The V gene's germline CDR1 is SGHTS and CDR2 YDEGEE. CDR3 coding DNA: TGTGCCAAACAGACTAGCGGGGGGTTGGGCTCCTACAATGAGCAGTTCTTC. This codes for CAKQTSGGLGSYNEQFF.

The chain recombines TRBV9 with TRBJ2-1; D may be TRBD1 (6 bases). V shed 3 bases and J shed 9 bases, with 19 bases lying between them. The germline V gene encodes CDR1 SGDLS and CDR2 YYNGEE. This CDR3 is built from 15 residues. CDR3 in DNA: TGTGCCAGCAGCGAGACTAATGGGGAACAGGGTGAGCAGTTCTTC. Translating it yields CASSETNGEQGEQFF.

The chain employs TRBV5-4 and TRBJ2-4, with 9 bases identical to TRBD1. Trimming cost V 4 bases and J 10 bases; bases outside gene matches: 6. From germline, CDR1 is SGHNT and CDR2 YYREEE (reference sequence). CDR3 size: 13 residues. The DNA for the CDR3 is TGTGCCAGCAGCCCACAGGGGGCGAGGATTCAGTACTTC. Translating it yields CASSPQGARIQYF.

The chain combines TRBV11-2 with TRBJ2-7; TRBD1 agrees at 8 bases. Trimming removed 5 bases from V and 1 base from J; junction bases left unmatched: 10. In germline, CDR1 is SGHAT, CDR2 FQNNGV. This CDR3 is 16 amino acids long. CDR3 protein: CASSPVDRVGSYEQYF. The CDR3 DNA follows: TGTGCCAGCAGCCCCGTGGACAGGGTAGGGTCCTACGAGCAGTACTTC. Full variable domain (rest looked up from reference TRBV11-2 and TRBJ2-7): EAGVAQSPRYKIIEKRQSVAFWCNPISGHATLYWYQQILGQGPKLLIQFQNNGVVDDSQLPKDRFSAERLKGVDSTLKIQPAKLEDSAVYLCASSPVDRVGSYEQYFGPGTRLTVT.

The gene calls are TRBV3-1 (or the pseudogene TRBV3-2) and TRBJ1-3; 8 nucleotides match TRBD1. The length of the CDR3 is 17 residues. CDR1 and CDR2 from the germline V gene are LGHDT and YNNKEL (reference sequence). The V segment lost 2 bases and the J segment 7 bases; nucleotides outside the gene matches: 13. The CDR3 DNA reads TGTGCCAGCAGCCAATTCAGCGGGACAGGAGGGGGGAACACCATATATTTT. This encodes CASSQFSGTGGGNTIYF.

This clone has more than one count but fewer than ten. This chain joins TRBV18 and TRBJ2-1; 9 positions agree with TRBD2. The trim removed 4 bases at V and 5 bases at J, leaving 3 bases unmatched. CDR1 KGHSH and CDR2 LQKENI come from the germline V gene. The CDR3 has 14 residues. CDR3 sequence reads: CASSLAGGHNEQFF. CDR3 nucleotide sequence: TGTGCCAGCTCACTCGCGGGGGGGCACAATGAGCAGTTCTTC.

V usage is TRBV13 and J usage is TRBJ2-3; weak D call: TRBD1 (5 bases). The germline V gene encodes CDR1 PRHDT and CDR2 FYEKMQ (reference sequence). V dropped 3 bases and J dropped 8 bases, with 9 bases sitting between them. The CDR3 length is 12 residues. The CDR3 DNA reads TGTGCCAGCAGCTTCCAGGGCTCTACGCAGTATTTT. It is translated as CASSFQGSTQYF.

The gene calls are TRBV29-1 and TRBJ1-4, with D possibly matching TRBD1 (6 bases). Trimming removed 7 bases at V and 8 bases at J, with 11 bases between. Germline V gives CDR1 SQVTM, CDR2 ANQGSEA. This CDR3 has 11 residues. CDR3 region: CSGSQGEKLFF. CDR3 sequence (DNA): TGCAGCGGGAGTCAGGGGGAAAAACTGTTTTTT.

This clone was seen only a few times. The chain has TRBV27 and TRBJ2-3; 7 bases agree with TRBD2. The CDR3 covers 14 residues. Germline values: CDR1 MNHEY, CDR2 SMNVEV (reference sequence). J was trimmed by 4 bases and V by 6 bases; bases with no gene match: 7. CDR3 coding DNA: TGTGCCAGCAGACGGGGGAGGGGATCAGATACGCAGTATTTT. It codes for CASRRGRGSDTQYF.

The J gene is TRBJ2-3, the V gene TRBV7-9; D perhaps matches TRBD2 (5 bases). The CDR3 runs to 12 residues. Trimming removed 3 bases at V and 9 bases at J, with 10 bases between. Germline values: CDR1 SEHNR, CDR2 FQNEAQ (reference sequence). The DNA for the CDR3 is TGTGCCAGCAGCTTCGGGGATTTGACGCAGTATTTT. Translated: CASSFGDLTQYF.

The chain is built from TRBV6-1 and TRBJ2-1; 14 bases map to TRBD2. The germline gives CDR1 MNHNS, CDR2 SASEGT. CDR3 length equals 15 residues. With 1 base clipped from V and 14 bases from J, the junction kept 7 bases outside the gene matches. This CDR3 reads CASSEGLAGGRLKFF. The CDR3, as DNA: TGTGCCAGCAGTGAAGGACTAGCGGGGGGGCGCTTAAAGTTCTTC.

The chain recombines TRBV2 with TRBJ2-1; TRBD1 aligns across 8 bases. CDR3 length: 13 amino acids. Germline CDR1 and CDR2: SNHLY and FYNNEI. V was pared by 6 bases and J by 5 bases, with 3 bases of the junction left unmatched. CDR3 region: CASRWDRNNEQFF. CDR3 DNA: TGTGCCAGCAGATGGGACAGGAACAATGAGCAGTTCTTC. The complete variable domain, with remaining parts taken from reference TRBV2 and TRBJ2-1, reads EPEVTQTPSHQVTQMGQEVILRCVPISNHLYFYWYRQILGQKVEFLVSFYNNEISEKSEIFDDQFSVERPDGSNFTLKIRSTKLEDSAMYFCASRWDRNNEQFFGPGTRLTVL.